These 16 T cell receptor beta chains were all obtained from the same sample, sequenced in a study of blood T cell repertoires in COVID-19 (dated by TCRdb to the early 2020s). To prepare the library, the immunoSEQ multiplex PCR assay was applied. The immuneACCESS repertoire file appears here via TCRdb, limited to in-frame rearrangements. These files lack a portion of the clones; in checked studies, under half of the deficit traces to unresolved V genes, and the cause of the others is not known. For this sample the table gives around 200,000 clones, of which 89% were detected only once. The ten largest make up 6.7% of the sample. Material for sequencing was peripheral blood. These receptors originate from a man aged 40-49 years with acute or convalescent COVID-19.

CDR3 DNA: TGCGCCAGCAGCTTGGTGGCCGCCCTCCCGGGGGCCAAAAACATTCAGTACTTC. Translation gives CASSLVAALPGAKNIQYF. The V gene is TRBV5-1, the J gene TRBJ2-4; D is possibly TRBD2 (5 bases). The germline gives CDR1 SGHRS, CDR2 YFSETQ. The CDR3 is made up of 18 amino acids. The V end lost 0 bases, the J end lost 1 base, and 17 bases lay between the germline ends.

Only one count was recorded for this clone. This rearrangement joins TRBV5-6 to TRBJ1-3; tentatively, D is TRBD1 (5 bases). Germline assignment: CDR1 SGHDT and CDR2 YYEEEE. The V end lost 6 bases, the J end lost 4 bases, and 14 bases lay between the germline ends. CDR3 length: 14 residues. DNA for the CDR3: TGTGCCAGCATCTCCCGGGGGAGCGGAAACACCATATATTTT. As protein: CASISRGSGNTIYF.

The genes are TRBV28 and TRBJ1-2; a weak D match, TRBD1 (5 bases). Looked up from germline, CDR1 is MDHEN and CDR2 is SYDVKM. Trimming removed 9 bases at V and 3 bases at J, with 11 bases between. The CDR3 sequence is 12 residues long. The CDR3 DNA is TGTGCCAGTCGGGGGTATGACTATGGCTACACCTTC. Its protein is CASRGYDYGYTF.

The chain links TRBV5-4 to TRBJ2-3; maybe TRBD2 (6 bases). Per the germline V gene, CDR1 is SGHNT and CDR2 is YYREEE (reference sequence). This CDR3 comprises 16 residues. Trimming removed 4 bases from V and 2 bases from J, with 17 bases in between. CDR3 DNA: TGTGCCAGCAGCGCAAAAAGGACTACCTACACAGATACGCAGTATTTT. Its translation is CASSAKRTTYTDTQYF.

This clone was detected only a few times. J is TRBJ1-2 and V is TRBV7-9; D is ambiguous. Germline CDR1 is SEHNR and CDR2 is FQNEAQ (reference sequence). This CDR3 has 12 amino acids. Trimming cost V 5 bases and J 4 bases, with 8 bases left between them. The CDR3 loop reads CASSAGGYGYTF. The CDR3 DNA follows: TGTGCCAGCAGCGCTGGAGGCTATGGCTACACCTTC.

The chain couples TRBV7-6 to TRBJ1-4; TRBD1 is a possible D gene (5 bases). CDR3 length: 15 amino acids. With 5 bases removed from V and 0 bases from J, the gap between germline ends came to 10 bases. CDR1 and CDR2 (germline): SGHVS, FNYEAQ. In DNA form, the CDR3 reads TGTGCCAGCAGCCCCGGGGGGGCAACTAATGAAAAACTGTTTTTT. Protein sequence: CASSPGGATNEKLFF.

The rearrangement links TRBV2 to TRBJ1-5, with TRBD1 matching 9 bases. The length of the CDR3 is 14 residues. The trim removed 6 bases at V and 6 bases at J, leaving 6 bases unmatched. Per the germline V gene, CDR1 is SNHLY and CDR2 is FYNNEI. The CDR3 loop reads CASRNQQGAQPQHF. DNA of the CDR3: TGTGCCAGCAGGAACCAACAGGGGGCTCAGCCCCAGCATTTT.

This clone was counted only a few times. The rearrangement uses TRBV2 and TRBJ2-3; TRBD2 matches at 11 bases. Germline trimming cut 7 bases from V and 2 bases from J; bases unmatched to any gene: 8. The CDR3 extends over 16 amino acids. The germline V gene encodes CDR1 SNHLY and CDR2 FYNNEI. CDR3 sequence: CASTPGLAVLTDTQYF. For the CDR3, the DNA is TGTGCCAGCACCCCGGGACTAGCGGTCCTCACAGATACGCAGTATTTT. Full variable domain (rest looked up from reference TRBV2 and TRBJ2-3): EPEVTQTPSHQVTQMGQEVILRCVPISNHLYFYWYRQILGQKVEFLVSFYNNEISEKSEIFDDQFSVERPDGSNFTLKIRSTKLEDSAMYFCASTPGLAVLTDTQYFGPGTRLTVL.

The CDR3 protein is CASSYTGANVLTF. Written as DNA, the CDR3 is TGTGCCAGCAGTTATACTGGGGCCAACGTCCTGACTTTC. This chain uses TRBV6-5 with TRBJ2-6, with D uncertain. Per the germline V gene, CDR1 is MNHEY and CDR2 is SVGAGI. V was pared by 3 bases and J by 2 bases, with 2 bases between. This CDR3 is 13 amino acids long.

Here the CDR3 reads CASSPGPSAETQYF. DNA for the CDR3: TGTGCCAGCAGCCCTGGCCCTAGCGCAGAGACCCAGTACTTC. This chain connects TRBV7-2 to TRBJ2-5; weak D call: TRBD2 (6 bases). The CDR3 has 14 residues. The germline CDR1 and CDR2 sequences are SGHTA and FQGNSA. V was clipped by 5 bases and J by 4 bases, with 14 bases between them.

Judged by abundance, this clone is medium-sized. The chain employs TRBV7-9 and TRBJ1-2; 10 bases map to TRBD1. The CDR3 consists of 17 residues. V was clipped by 4 bases and J by 4 bases; unmatched bases: 12. Germline CDR1 and CDR2: SEHNR and FQNEAQ (reference sequence). In nucleotides, the CDR3 is TGTGCCAGCAGCTCGGGGACAGGGGAAAAACAATCCTATGGCTACACCTTC. Its protein is CASSSGTGEKQSYGYTF.

This sequence joins TRBV28 and TRBJ2-7; 9 bases agree with TRBD1. With V trimmed by 5 bases and J by 5 bases, 7 bases remained unmatched. This CDR3 contains 14 residues. The germline gives CDR1 MDHEN, CDR2 SYDVKM. Here the CDR3 reads CASSLPGQGDEQYF. For the CDR3, the DNA is TGTGCCAGCAGTCTACCGGGACAGGGCGACGAGCAGTACTTC.

Written as DNA, the CDR3 is TGTGCCAGTAGTATACAGAGGGAGAACACTGAAGCTTTCTTT. Translated, it gives CASSIQRENTEAFF. The V and J genes are TRBV19 and TRBJ1-1, with unresolved D. The CDR3 sequence is 14 residues long. CDR1 and CDR2 (germline): LNHDA, SQIVND (reference sequence). The V end lost 2 bases, the J end lost 1 base, and 8 bases lay between the germline ends.

The chain carries TRBV18 and TRBJ1-2; 7 bases align to TRBD1. V lost 4 bases to trimming and J lost 5 bases; unmatched junction nucleotides: 10. Per germline, CDR1 KGHSH and CDR2 LQKENI. There are 15 residues in the CDR3. The CDR3 spells CASSQMTGFDYGYTF. The CDR3 DNA reads TGTGCCAGCTCACAGATGACAGGGTTTGATTATGGCTACACCTTC. The whole variable domain, filled in from reference TRBV18 and TRBJ1-2, reads NAGVMQNPRHLVRRRGQEARLRCSPMKGHSHVYWYRQLPEEGLKFMVYLQKENIIDESGMPKERFSAEFPKEGPSILRIQQVVRGDSAAYFCASSQMTGFDYGYTFGSGTRLTVV.

This rearrangement joins TRBV11-2 to TRBJ2-2; possible D gene TRBD2, 5 bases. The CDR3 runs to 12 residues. The V and J ends lost 3 bases and 6 bases respectively, with 5 bases between them. Germline CDR1 is SGHAT and CDR2 is FQNNGV. In DNA form, the CDR3 reads TGTGCCAGCAGCTTCGGGGCCGGGGAGCTGTTTTTT. This encodes CASSFGAGELFF.

Points on this clone: This sample also contains other DNA sequences that code for the same CDR3. This rearrangement joins TRBV9 to TRBJ1-1; D not resolved. Per the germline V gene, CDR1 is SGDLS and CDR2 is YYNGEE. V dropped 2 bases and J dropped 1 base, with 6 bases sitting between them. The CDR3 is 13 residues long. CDR3 in DNA: TGTGCCAGCAGCGTTACAGCGAACACTGAAGCTTTCTTT. Translation gives CASSVTANTEAFF.